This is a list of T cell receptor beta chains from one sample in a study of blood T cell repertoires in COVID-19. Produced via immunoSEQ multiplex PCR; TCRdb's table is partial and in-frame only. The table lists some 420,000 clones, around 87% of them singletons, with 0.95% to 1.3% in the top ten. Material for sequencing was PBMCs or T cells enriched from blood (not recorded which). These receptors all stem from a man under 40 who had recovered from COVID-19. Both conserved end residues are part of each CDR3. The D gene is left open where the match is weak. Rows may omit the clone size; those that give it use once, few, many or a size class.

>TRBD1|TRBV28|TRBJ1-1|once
TGTGCCAGCACCACACCAGGGGGCGTTGGAGCTTTCTTT
CASTTPGGVGAFF
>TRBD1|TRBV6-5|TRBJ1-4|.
TGTGCCAGCAGTTTTCTCAAGCAGGGGGCAGGTGAAAAACTGTTTTTT
CASSFLKQGAGEKLFF
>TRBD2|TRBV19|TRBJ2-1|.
TGTGCCAGTATGGTGACTAGCGGGACCTACAATGAGCAGTTCTTC
CASMVTSGTYNEQFF
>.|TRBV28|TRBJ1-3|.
TGTGCCAGCAGTCCCGTAGAAGTTCCATCTGGAAACACCATATATTTT
CASSPVEVPSGNTIYF
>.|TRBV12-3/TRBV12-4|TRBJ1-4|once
TGTGCCAGCAGTACAGCCCGTGAAAAACTGTTTTTT
CASSTAREKLFF
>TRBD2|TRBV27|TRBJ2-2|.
TGTGCCAGCAGAGACACTAGCGCCGCGAACACCGGGGAGCTGTTTTTT
CASRDTSAANTGELFF
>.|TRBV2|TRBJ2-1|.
TGTGCCAGCAGTGAACGGACTGCCTACAATGAGCAGTTCTTC
CASSERTAYNEQFF
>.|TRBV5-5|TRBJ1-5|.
TGTGCCAGCAGCTTGGACACAGGGAATCAGCCCCAGCATTTT
CASSLDTGNQPQHF
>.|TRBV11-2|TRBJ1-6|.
TGTGCCAGCAGCTTAACCCTGGGGCGGGGAACCTATAATTCACCCCTCCACTTT
CASSLTLGRGTYNSPLHF
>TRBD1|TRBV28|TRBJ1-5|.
TGTGCCAGCAGGGACAGGGGGGGTCAGCCCCAGCATTTT
CASRDRGGQPQHF
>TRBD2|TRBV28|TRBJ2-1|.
TGTGCCAGCAGTTCCCCGGGACTAGCAGGCTTGGATGAGCAGTTCTTC
CASSSPGLAGLDEQFF
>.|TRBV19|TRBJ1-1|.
TGTGCCTCAGGGAAGTCATGGCGCACTGAAGCTTTCTTT
CASGKSWRTEAFF
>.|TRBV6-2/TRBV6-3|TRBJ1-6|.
TGTGCCAGCAGTTACAACGTCCAGGGGAAGTCACCCCTCCACTTT
CASSYNVQGKSPLHF
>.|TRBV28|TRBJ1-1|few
TGTGCCAGCAGTATGACAGTGAACATGAACACTGAAGCTTTCTTT
CASSMTVNMNTEAFF
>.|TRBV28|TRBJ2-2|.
TGTGCCAGCAGTCCGGACTCCACCGGGGAGCTGTTTTTT
CASSPDSTGELFF
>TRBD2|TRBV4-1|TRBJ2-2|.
TGCGCCAGCAGCTTAGGGACGACTAGCGGGAGGTCCGGGGAGCTGTTTTTT
CASSLGTTSGRSGELFF
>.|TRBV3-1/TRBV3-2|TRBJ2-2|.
TGTGCCAGCAGCCAAGAACGGCTAGCGCCGAACACCGGGGAGCTGTTTTTT
CASSQERLAPNTGELFF
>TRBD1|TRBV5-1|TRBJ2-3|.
TGCGCCAGCCTACCAGGGGGATCCGGCACAGATACGCAGTATTTT
CASLPGGSGTDTQYF
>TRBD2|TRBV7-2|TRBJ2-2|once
TGTGCCAGCAGCTTAGTTTGGTCTAGCGGCACCGGGGAGCTGTTTTTT
CASSLVWSSGTGELFF
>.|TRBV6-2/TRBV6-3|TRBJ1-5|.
TGTGCCAGCAGTTACTCGGGCAAAAGCCGCAATCAGCCCCAGCATTTT
CASSYSGKSRNQPQHF
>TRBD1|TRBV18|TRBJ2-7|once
TGTGTCAGCTCACCAGCGGACAGGGGATCCTACGAGCAGTACTTC
CVSSPADRGSYEQYF
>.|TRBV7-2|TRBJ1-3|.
TGTGCCAGCAGCGCAGGGTTAGGAAACACCATATATTTT
CASSAGLGNTIYF
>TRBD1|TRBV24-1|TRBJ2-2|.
TGTGCCACCAGTGATAGCCGACAGGGTAGGCTGTTTTTT
CATSDSRQGRLFF
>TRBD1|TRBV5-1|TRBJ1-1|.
TGCGCCAGCAGCTTGGACAGGGGGGCGGTAGAAGCTTTCTTT
CASSLDRGAVEAFF
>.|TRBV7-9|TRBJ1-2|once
TGTGCCAGCAGCCTACCACGAGGGGGCTACACCTTC
CASSLPRGGYTF
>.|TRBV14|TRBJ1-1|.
TGTGCCAGCTCGTTTGGGAGCGCCACTGAAGCTTTCTTT
CASSFGSATEAFF
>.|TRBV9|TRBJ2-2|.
TGTGCCAGCAGCGACGCTCGGGTGGGCACCGGGGAGCTGTTTTTT
CASSDARVGTGELFF
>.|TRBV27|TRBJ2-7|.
TGTGCCAGCAGTTTTATGTCGGGGGAGCAGTACTTC
CASSFMSGEQYF
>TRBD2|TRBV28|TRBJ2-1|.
TGTGCCAGCAGATCTGGACTAGCGGGAGGTGAGCAGTTCTTC
CASRSGLAGGEQFF
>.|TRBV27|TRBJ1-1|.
TGTGCCAGCAAGTATAGTTGGGCACCGAACACTGAAGCTTTCTTT
CASKYSWAPNTEAFF
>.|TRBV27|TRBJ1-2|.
TGTGCCAGCAGTTTAAATGAACAGCTCTATGGCTACACCTTC
CASSLNEQLYGYTF
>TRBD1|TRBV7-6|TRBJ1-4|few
TGTGCCAGCAGCCCCGGGACAGGGGATGAAAAACTGTTTTTT
CASSPGTGDEKLFF
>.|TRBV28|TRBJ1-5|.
TGTGCCAGCAGCACCGAAGGGGAAGGCAACAATCAGCCCCAGCATTTT
CASSTEGEGNNQPQHF
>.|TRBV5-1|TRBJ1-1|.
TGCGCCAGCAGCCGGGGGTATACTGAAGCTTTCTTT
CASSRGYTEAFF
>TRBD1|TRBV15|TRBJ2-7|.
TGTGCCACCAGCAGAGATAGTTGGACAGGGGTCGAGCAGTACTTC
CATSRDSWTGVEQYF
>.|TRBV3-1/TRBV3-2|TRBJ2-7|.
TGTGCCAGCAGCCCGAGACTGGACGAGCAGTACTTC
CASSPRLDEQYF
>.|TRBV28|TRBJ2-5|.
TGTGCCAGCAGCCTCAGTTTCGGGGGAGAGACCCAGTACTTC
CASSLSFGGETQYF
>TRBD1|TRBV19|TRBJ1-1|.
TGTGCCAGTTCCCCGACAGGGGGATTGAACACTGAAGCTTTCTTT
CASSPTGGLNTEAFF
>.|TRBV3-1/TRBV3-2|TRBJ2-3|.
TGTGCCAGCATGTTGACGGGAAGCGGAGCAGATACGCAGTATTTT
CASMLTGSGADTQYF
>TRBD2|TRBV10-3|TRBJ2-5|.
TGTGCCATCAGTGGTCTAGCGGGAGGAGAGACCCAGTACTTC
CAISGLAGGETQYF
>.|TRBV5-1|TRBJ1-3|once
TGCGCCAGCAGCCCCATGTGGCATGGAAACACCATATATTTT
CASSPMWHGNTIYF
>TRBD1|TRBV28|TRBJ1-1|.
TGTGCCAGCAGTTTGTTGACAGGGACTGGAGGCACTGAAGCTTTCTTT
CASSLLTGTGGTEAFF
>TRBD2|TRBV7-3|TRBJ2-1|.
TGTGCCAGCAGCTTATCCGGCGGGAGCTCCTACAATGAGCAGTTCTTC
CASSLSGGSSYNEQFF
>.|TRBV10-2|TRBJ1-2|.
TGCGCCAGCAGTGAGTCTCTTGGCTACACCTTC
CASSESLGYTF
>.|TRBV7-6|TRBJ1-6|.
TGTGCCAGCAGCTCCCTGGTTTCGACAGACGATAATTCACCCCTCCACTTT
CASSSLVSTDDNSPLHF
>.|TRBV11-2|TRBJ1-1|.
TGTGCCAGCAGCTCGCGGGGTGAAGCTTTCTTT
CASSSRGEAFF
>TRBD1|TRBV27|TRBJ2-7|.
TGTGCCAGCAGGGACAGGGCTACCTACGAGCAGTACTTC
CASRDRATYEQYF
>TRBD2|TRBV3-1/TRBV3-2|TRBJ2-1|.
TGTGCCAGCAGCCGTATGGTGGGACTAGCGGGAGGGGGGGAGCAGTTCTTC
CASSRMVGLAGGGEQFF
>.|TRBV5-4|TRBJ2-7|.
TGTGCCAGCAGCTTGTTCTCGGGACACAACGAGCAGTACTTC
CASSLFSGHNEQYF
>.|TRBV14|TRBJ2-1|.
TGTGCCAGCAGTCATCTGGGGGCCCGCAATGAGCAGTTCTTC
CASSHLGARNEQFF
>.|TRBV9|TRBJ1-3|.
TGTGCCAGCAGCGTCAGGCCCGAGGCAAGGGGTAGGTCTGGAAACACCATATATTTT
CASSVRPEARGRSGNTIYF
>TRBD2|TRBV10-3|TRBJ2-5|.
TGTGCCATCAGTGAGGAGGGAGGGCCACAAGAGACCCAGTACTTC
CAISEEGGPQETQYF
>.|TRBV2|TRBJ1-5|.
TGTGCCAGCAGTGGAAGAGGGGGGGTTGGCAATCAGCCCCAGCATTTT
CASSGRGGVGNQPQHF
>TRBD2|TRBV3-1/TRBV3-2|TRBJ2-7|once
TGTGCCAGCAGCCAAACTAGCGGGAGGAACGAGCAGTACTTC
CASSQTSGRNEQYF
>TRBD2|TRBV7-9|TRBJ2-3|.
TGTGCCAGCAGCCCCGGGACTAGCGGGTTCACAGATACGCAGTATTTT
CASSPGTSGFTDTQYF
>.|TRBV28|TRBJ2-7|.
TGTGCCAGCGTAACCCCGGCCACCGGGTCCTACGAGCAGTACTTC
CASVTPATGSYEQYF